A selection of T cell receptor beta chains follows, all from one sample in a study of control samples from healthy donors and cancer patients. The method was immunoSEQ multiplex PCR; TCRdb's version includes in-frame clones alone and lacks a portion of them. The table has under 150,000 clones, about 94% seen once. Sample: blood. The receptors were sampled from a man aged 25 to 40 in good health. The CDR3 runs from the conserved cysteine through the conserved F or W. The D gene is left open where the match is weak. The size of a clone is reported for some rows only, either as once, few or many, or as a class for expanded clones.

DNA: TGTGCCAGCTCACCAGTGACAGGGGCCGAGCAGTACTTC; CDR3: CASSPVTGAEQYF; J: TRBJ2-7; size: .; D: TRBD1; length: 13; V: TRBV18
DNA: TGTGCCAGCAGCTTAGGAGGGGGGGCGGGAACAGATACGCAGTATTTT; CDR3: CASSLGGGAGTDTQYF; J: TRBJ2-3; size: .; D: .; length: 16; V: TRBV7-2
DNA: TGTGCCAGCAGCTTAGGTGTCCAAGAGACCCAGTACTTC; CDR3: CASSLGVQETQYF; J: TRBJ2-5; size: .; D: .; length: 13; V: TRBV11-1
DNA: TGTGCCAGCAGCGGGCCTAGCGGGGGGGTAAATGAGCAGTTCTTC; CDR3: CASSGPSGGVNEQFF; J: TRBJ2-1; size: .; D: TRBD2; length: 15; V: TRBV7-6
DNA: TGTGCCACCAGCACAGGGAGGGGCCTCTGGGATGAGCAGTTCTTC; CDR3: CATSTGRGLWDEQFF; J: TRBJ2-1; size: .; D: TRBD2; length: 15; V: TRBV15
DNA: TGTGCCAGCAGCCCGGGACGTCCAGAGCAGTTCTTC; CDR3: CASSPGRPEQFF; J: TRBJ2-1; size: .; D: .; length: 12; V: TRBV3-1/TRBV3-2
DNA: TGTGCCAGCAGCGACCCCTCTCCTCCGTACAATGAGCAGTTCTTC; CDR3: CASSDPSPPYNEQFF; J: TRBJ2-1; size: .; D: .; length: 15; V: TRBV2
DNA: TGCAGCGTTTCGGGGGGCGACGGCTACACCTTC; CDR3: CSVSGGDGYTF; J: TRBJ1-2; size: .; D: .; length: 11; V: TRBV29-1
DNA: TGTGCCAGCAGCCAAATTCAGGGCTCTGGCTACACCTTC; CDR3: CASSQIQGSGYTF; J: TRBJ1-2; size: .; D: .; length: 13; V: TRBV14
DNA: TGTGCCAGCAGCCCCTGGGCAGGGAGAATGGGGACCGGGGAGCTGTTTTTT; CDR3: CASSPWAGRMGTGELFF; J: TRBJ2-2; size: .; D: .; length: 17; V: TRBV7-3
DNA: TGTGCCTGGAGCTCAAAGCGTGGGACAGCCTCTAACTATGGCTACACCTTC; CDR3: CAWSSKRGTASNYGYTF; J: TRBJ1-2; size: .; D: TRBD1; length: 17; V: TRBV30
DNA: TGTGCCAGCACCAGTCGGGGTACAGACTATGGCTACACCTTC; CDR3: CASTSRGTDYGYTF; J: TRBJ1-2; size: .; D: .; length: 14; V: TRBV2
DNA: TGCGCCAGCAGCCAAGAGGCGGCTAGTCGCACCGGGGAGCTGTTTTTT; CDR3: CASSQEAASRTGELFF; J: TRBJ2-2; size: .; D: .; length: 16; V: TRBV4-1
DNA: TGTGCCAGTAGTACACCGGGGCAAACCCGGACAGGCTACACCTTC; CDR3: CASSTPGQTRTGYTF; J: TRBJ1-2; size: .; D: .; length: 15; V: TRBV19
DNA: TGCGCCAGCAGCCAAGATATTTCGAACTATGGCTACACCTTC; CDR3: CASSQDISNYGYTF; J: TRBJ1-2; size: .; D: .; length: 14; V: TRBV4-3
DNA: TGTGCCAGTAGTATAGGGACAGGGAACGAAGCTTTCTTT; CDR3: CASSIGTGNEAFF; J: TRBJ1-1; size: .; D: TRBD1; length: 13; V: TRBV19
DNA: TGTGCCAGCAGTTTAATGGGGACACCCTATGGCTACACCTTC; CDR3: CASSLMGTPYGYTF; J: TRBJ1-2; size: .; D: .; length: 14; V: TRBV28
DNA: TGTGCCAGCAGCGTAGTCGCGGGGGGGCCCACAGATACGCAGTATTTT; CDR3: CASSVVAGGPTDTQYF; J: TRBJ2-3; size: .; D: TRBD2; length: 16; V: TRBV9
DNA: TGTGCCAGCAGCCAAGCGGGACAGGGCCGTGAAGCTTTCTTT; CDR3: CASSQAGQGREAFF; J: TRBJ1-1; size: .; D: TRBD1; length: 14; V: TRBV14
DNA: TGCGCCAGCAGCCAAGAATATTCGCGACAGGGAGGTTCACCCCTCCACTTT; CDR3: CASSQEYSRQGGSPLHF; J: TRBJ1-6; size: .; D: TRBD1; length: 17; V: TRBV4-3
DNA: TGTGCCAGCAGTTCTCTAGCGTATAGCAATCAGCCCCAGCATTTT; CDR3: CASSSLAYSNQPQHF; J: TRBJ1-5; size: .; D: .; length: 15; V: TRBV27
DNA: TGTGCCAGCAGCCCCTCTGGAAACACCATATATTTT; CDR3: CASSPSGNTIYF; J: TRBJ1-3; size: .; D: .; length: 12; V: TRBV7-9
DNA: TGTGCCAGCAGCCTACAGGCGATTAATTCACCCCTCCACTTT; CDR3: CASSLQAINSPLHF; J: TRBJ1-6; size: .; D: .; length: 14; V: TRBV7-9
DNA: TGTGCCAGCAGCTTAAGGGCGGGGGCCTACAATGAGCAGTTCTTC; CDR3: CASSLRAGAYNEQFF; J: TRBJ2-1; size: .; D: TRBD2; length: 15; V: TRBV7-3
DNA: TGTGCCAGCAGTTCCCGACACAGGGTCCTTAATGAAAAACTGTTTTTT; CDR3: CASSSRHRVLNEKLFF; J: TRBJ1-4; size: .; D: .; length: 16; V: TRBV6-5
DNA: TGTGCCAGCAAACCCCGGGACAGGTTAAACAATGAGCAGTTCTTC; CDR3: CASKPRDRLNNEQFF; J: TRBJ2-1; size: .; D: TRBD1; length: 15; V: TRBV27
DNA: TGTGCCAGTAGTCAGGGGGTGAGCACAGATACGCAGTATTTT; CDR3: CASSQGVSTDTQYF; J: TRBJ2-3; size: .; D: TRBD1; length: 14; V: TRBV19
DNA: TGTGCCAGTAGTCCAGTGAGCAATCAGCCCCAGCATTTT; CDR3: CASSPVSNQPQHF; J: TRBJ1-5; size: .; D: .; length: 13; V: TRBV19
DNA: TGCAGCGTTGCACTGCGCGCCGGCTATGGCTACACCTTC; CDR3: CSVALRAGYGYTF; J: TRBJ1-2; size: .; D: .; length: 13; V: TRBV29-1
DNA: TGTGCCAGCAGCTACAGGGTAGGTGAGCAGTTCTTC; CDR3: CASSYRVGEQFF; J: TRBJ2-1; size: once; D: .; length: 12; V: TRBV5-6
DNA: TGTGCCAGCTCACCACTCGACAGCATGAACACTGAAGCTTTCTTT; CDR3: CASSPLDSMNTEAFF; J: TRBJ1-1; size: .; D: .; length: 15; V: TRBV18
DNA: TGTGCCAGCAGTGGACAGGGGCCCGGGGAGCTGTTTTTT; CDR3: CASSGQGPGELFF; J: TRBJ2-2; size: .; D: TRBD1; length: 13; V: TRBV2
DNA: TGTGCCATCAGTGAGTCCGGGGGGGGTCAGCCCCAGCATTTT; CDR3: CAISESGGGQPQHF; J: TRBJ1-5; size: once; D: .; length: 14; V: TRBV10-3
DNA: TGTGCCAGCAGCGCCGGGACAGGGGGCATCACAGATACGCAGTATTTT; CDR3: CASSAGTGGITDTQYF; J: TRBJ2-3; size: .; D: TRBD1; length: 16; V: TRBV7-6
DNA: TGTGCCAGCTCACCACCGGGAGGAAACACCATATATTTT; CDR3: CASSPPGGNTIYF; J: TRBJ1-3; size: .; D: .; length: 13; V: TRBV18
DNA: TGTGCCAGCAAGAAGATCAACAGGGACCTAAAAGAGACCCAGTACTTC; CDR3: CASKKINRDLKETQYF; J: TRBJ2-5; size: .; D: .; length: 16; V: TRBV6-6
DNA: TGTGCCAGCAGTCCGGGACTAGCGGTGGACCAAGAGACCCAGTACTTC; CDR3: CASSPGLAVDQETQYF; J: TRBJ2-5; size: .; D: TRBD2; length: 16; V: TRBV6-2/TRBV6-3
DNA: TGCGCCAGCAGCTTGGTAACGGGGGCGAACACCGGGGAGCTGTTTTTT; CDR3: CASSLVTGANTGELFF; J: TRBJ2-2; size: .; D: .; length: 16; V: TRBV5-1
DNA: TGTGCCAGCAGTTACGAACAGGGGGCGATTTCACCCCTCCACTTT; CDR3: CASSYEQGAISPLHF; J: TRBJ1-6; size: .; D: TRBD1; length: 15; V: TRBV6-5
DNA: TGTGCCAGCAGCAGTTCAGCAAAAGAGACCCAGTACTTC; CDR3: CASSSSAKETQYF; J: TRBJ2-5; size: .; D: .; length: 13; V: TRBV21-1
DNA: TGTGCCAGCAGTGAATGGGGACAGGGGAATCAGCCCCAGCATTTT; CDR3: CASSEWGQGNQPQHF; J: TRBJ1-5; size: once; D: TRBD1; length: 15; V: TRBV6-1
DNA: TGTGCCAGCAGCTTAACGGAACAAGAGACCCAGTACTTC; CDR3: CASSLTEQETQYF; J: TRBJ2-5; size: .; D: .; length: 13; V: TRBV7-9
DNA: TGTGCCAGCAGTGCGTTAAAGGGTGGCTACGAGCAGTACTTC; CDR3: CASSALKGGYEQYF; J: TRBJ2-7; size: .; D: .; length: 14; V: TRBV2
DNA: TGTGCCAGCAGCTTCAGCGGGGGGATTTACAATGAGCAGTTCTTC; CDR3: CASSFSGGIYNEQFF; J: TRBJ2-1; size: .; D: TRBD2; length: 15; V: TRBV11-1
DNA: TGTGCCAGCAGCCTTTACGAGCAGTACTTC; CDR3: CASSLYEQYF; J: TRBJ2-7; size: .; D: .; length: 10; V: TRBV12-3/TRBV12-4
DNA: TGTGCCAGCTCACCAAGGGTGACAGACACTGAAGCTTTCTTT; CDR3: CASSPRVTDTEAFF; J: TRBJ1-1; size: .; D: .; length: 14; V: TRBV18
DNA: TGTGCCAGCAGTCGGGACCTTGTGCGTGGCTACACCTTC; CDR3: CASSRDLVRGYTF; J: TRBJ1-2; size: .; D: .; length: 13; V: TRBV12-3/TRBV12-4
DNA: TGTGCCAGCACTCGGGATGTCGGGGCTAATTCACCCCTCCACTTT; CDR3: CASTRDVGANSPLHF; J: TRBJ1-6; size: .; D: .; length: 15; V: TRBV6-5
DNA: TGTGCCACCAGCTTCGGCAGGGGAGACTACGAGCAGTACTTC; CDR3: CATSFGRGDYEQYF; J: TRBJ2-7; size: .; D: .; length: 14; V: TRBV15
DNA: TGTGCCAGCAGCCAAGATTTGGGGCAGGGCCGTGGCTACACCTTC; CDR3: CASSQDLGQGRGYTF; J: TRBJ1-2; size: .; D: .; length: 15; V: TRBV4-2
DNA: TGTGCCAGCTATTATGGGTCCGGGGGCGAAAAAGAGACCCAGTACTTC; CDR3: CASYYGSGGEKETQYF; J: TRBJ2-5; size: .; D: .; length: 16; V: TRBV28
DNA: TGTGCCATCGGTGCGCAACCTTCCTACGAGCAGTACTTC; CDR3: CAIGAQPSYEQYF; J: TRBJ2-7; size: .; D: .; length: 13; V: TRBV10-3
DNA: TGTGCCAGCAAAACTCCCACAGGGGCCTATGGCTACACCTTC; CDR3: CASKTPTGAYGYTF; J: TRBJ1-2; size: .; D: TRBD1; length: 14; V: TRBV28